What follows are 13 T cell receptor beta chains derived from one specimen sequenced in a study of blood T cells in healthy people across ages. Combining a sample-barcoded 5' primer with a J-beta primer mix, a second PCR ran for 7 to 11 cycles. TCRdb independently ran MiXCR on the 5' RACE reads; one entry per CDR3 protein. Seen here are 650,000 to 1,000,000 distinct CDR3 sequences, about 45% observed once, and the top ten hold roughly 20%. Sample: blood. The origin of the receptors is a man older than 75 in good health.

The rearrangement links TRBV7-2 to TRBJ1-1, with D perhaps TRBD1 (5 bases). This CDR3 region has 18 residues. Trimming removed 0 bases from V and 0 bases from J, with 17 bases in between. Germline CDR1 reads SGHTA; CDR2 reads FQGNSA. The CDR3, as DNA: TGTGCCAGCAGCTTAGCGCTCTTTGACAGCGACTTGAACACTGAAGCTTTCTTT. It specifies CASSLALFDSDLNTEAFF.

The chain recombines TRBV4-1 with TRBJ2-7, with TRBD2 as a possible D gene (6 bases). V was trimmed by 4 bases and J by 4 bases, leaving 11 bases between them. Germline CDR1 MGHRA, CDR2 YSYEKL. This CDR3 is built from 13 residues. The chain's CDR3 is CASSRTLAYEQYF. CDR3 DNA sequence: TGCGCCAGCAGCCGAACACTAGCTTACGAGCAGTACTTC.

The chain links TRBV4-2 to TRBJ1-5; a weak D match, TRBD1 (5 bases). The V end lost 2 bases, the J end lost 5 bases, and 10 bases lay between the germline ends. Germline CDR1 LGHNA, CDR2 YNFKEQ. The CDR3 length is 14 residues. The CDR3 coding sequence is TGTGCCAGCAGCCAAACGGGGGGGGATCAGCCCCAGCATTTT. Its protein is CASSQTGGDQPQHF.

The chain carries TRBV12-3 or TRBV12-4 and TRBJ1-4; 7 nucleotides match TRBD1. The J segment lost 1 base and the V segment lost 5 bases, leaving 4 bases of the junction unmatched. The CDR3 is 15 residues long. CDR3 nucleotide sequence: TGTGCCAGCAGTCCCGGGACAGTAACTAATGAAAAACTGTTTTTT. It encodes CASSPGTVTNEKLFF.

CDR3: CASSWGTGSSDTQYF. CDR3 coding DNA: TGCGCCAGCAGCTGGGGGACAGGGAGTTCAGATACGCAGTATTTT. The J gene is TRBJ2-3, the V gene TRBV5-1, with 9 nucleotides matching TRBD1. V was pared by 3 bases and J by 4 bases, with 6 bases of the junction left unmatched. Germline V CDR1 and CDR2: SGHRS, YFSETQ. The CDR3 totals 15 residues.

V gene TRBV20-1 combines with J gene TRBJ2-7; 11 bases agree with TRBD2. The CDR3 covers 15 residues. From germline, CDR1 is DFQATT and CDR2 SNEGSKA (reference sequence). The J segment lost 4 bases and the V segment lost 6 bases, leaving 11 bases of the junction unmatched. The CDR3 sequence: CSAASGTSGSYEQYF. Written as DNA, the CDR3 is TGCAGTGCAGCCTCTGGGACTAGCGGATCGTACGAGCAGTACTTC.

The chain is built from TRBV28 and TRBJ1-5; D not resolved. The CDR3 loop spans 14 amino acids. Between the trimmed V and J ends, which lost 3 bases and 6 bases, there was a span of 12 bases. The germline V gene has CDR1 MDHEN and CDR2 SYDVKM. CDR3 nucleotide sequence: TGTGCCAGCAGTTTTAGGAGGGTCGGTCAGCCCCAGCATTTT. Residues: CASSFRRVGQPQHF.

This clonotype has only a few counts. The V and J genes are TRBV6-2 or TRBV6-3 and TRBJ1-5; D uncertain. This CDR3 contains 15 residues. Germline CDR1 reads MNHEY; CDR2 reads SVGEGT. V lost 3 bases, J lost 2 bases, and 11 bases lay in between. CDR3 amino acids: CASSYNSIGNQPQHF. The CDR3 DNA reads TGTGCCAGCAGTTATAACAGCATTGGCAATCAGCCCCAGCATTTT.

The chain carries TRBV7-2 and TRBJ2-5, with 9 bases identical to TRBD1. The DNA end favors TRBJ2-7, so the J call may be wrong. The CDR3 is made up of 12 amino acids. Germline V gene data show CDR1 as SGHTA and CDR2 as FQGNSA. The DNA for the CDR3 is TGTGCCAGCAGACAGGGGGCTTACGAGCAGTACTTC. It specifies CASRQGAYEQYF.

J is TRBJ2-5 and V is TRBV27; tentative D call: TRBD1 (6 bases). The last part of the DNA fits TRBJ2-7 better; the J call may be wrong. Germline V gives CDR1 MNHEY, CDR2 SMNVEV (reference sequence). CDR3 size: 15 residues. The DNA for the CDR3 is TGTGCCAGCAGTTATTCAGGGGACCCCCCCCTCGAGCAGTACTTC. Residues: CASSYSGDPPLEQYF.

This clonotype was seen many times. The chain employs TRBV6-6 and TRBJ2-7; 14 bases line up with TRBD2. The V gene's germline CDR1 is MNHNY and CDR2 SVGAGI (reference sequence). The CDR3 totals 15 residues. The trim removed 6 bases at V and 3 bases at J, leaving 4 bases unmatched. In nucleotides, the CDR3 is TGTGCCAGCAGAGCCGGGACTAGCGGGAGCTACGAGCAGTACTTC. Translated: CASRAGTSGSYEQYF.

V and J are TRBV29-1 and TRBJ2-7; 12 bases are a match to TRBD1. The CDR3 extends over 16 amino acids. Looked up from germline, CDR1 is SQVTM and CDR2 is ANQGSEA. J lost 7 bases, V lost 3 bases, and 13 bases had no gene match. The CDR3 loop is CSVERGGQGALSEQYF. The CDR3 nucleotides are TGCAGCGTTGAGAGGGGGGGACAGGGGGCGCTGAGTGAGCAGTACTTC.

The chain joins TRBV29-1 to TRBJ1-1, with 7 bases lining up with TRBD1. The V and J ends lost 7 bases and 6 bases, in that order; junction bases with no gene match: 8. This CDR3 is 12 amino acids long. Germline CDR1 and CDR2: SQVTM and ANQGSEA. In DNA form, the CDR3 reads TGCAGCGGGCGATCGGGACAGTCTGAAGCTTTCTTT. Translating gives CSGRSGQSEAFF. The full variable domain, with the rest looked up from reference TRBV29-1 and TRBJ1-1, is SAVISQKPSRDICQRGTSLTIQCQVDSQVTMMFWYRQQPGQSLTLIATANQGSEATYESGFVIDKFPISRPNLTFSTLTVSNMSPEDSSIYLCSGRSGQSEAFFGQGTRLTVV.